Sequencing of this TCR beta chain was carried out in a study of blood T cell repertoires in COVID-19. About the study: The United States, Italy and Spain provided the acute and convalescent COVID-19 samples. Sample material is recorded as cDNA or gDNA derived from T cells, B-cell-depleted T cells, or PBMCs.

Measured with immunoSEQ multiplex PCR; TCRdb has only the in-frame clones, and not every one. The sample contains under 100,000 clones, over 70% of which appear only once. The V end was cut by 5 bases, the J end by 8 bases, with 13 bases between. The CDR3 contains 13 residues. Looked up from germline, CDR1 is SGHAT and CDR2 is FQNNGV. In this sample, this clone turned up once. The receptor was derived from a woman aged 40 to 50 with active or convalescent COVID-19. The chain combines TRBV11-2 with TRBJ1-3; D ambiguous. Sequenced input: peripheral blood. The CDR3 here is CASSPGQVHTIYF. For the CDR3, the DNA is TGTGCCAGCAGCCCCGGCCAGGTCCACACCATATATTTT.